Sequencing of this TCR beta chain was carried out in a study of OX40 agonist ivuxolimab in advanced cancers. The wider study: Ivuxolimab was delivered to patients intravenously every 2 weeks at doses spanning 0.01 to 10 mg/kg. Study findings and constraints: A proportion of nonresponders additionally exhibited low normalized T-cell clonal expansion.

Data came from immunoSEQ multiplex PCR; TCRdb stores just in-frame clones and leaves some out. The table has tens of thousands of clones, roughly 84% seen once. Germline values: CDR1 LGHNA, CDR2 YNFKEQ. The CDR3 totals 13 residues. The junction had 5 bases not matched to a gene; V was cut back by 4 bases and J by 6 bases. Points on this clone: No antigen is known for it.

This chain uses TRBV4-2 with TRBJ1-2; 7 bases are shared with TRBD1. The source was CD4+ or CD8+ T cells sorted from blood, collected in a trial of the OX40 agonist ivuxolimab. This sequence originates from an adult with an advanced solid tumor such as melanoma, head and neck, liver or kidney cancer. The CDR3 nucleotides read TGTGCCAGCAGCCGACAGGGATCGGATGGCTACACCTTC. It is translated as CASSRQGSDGYTF.